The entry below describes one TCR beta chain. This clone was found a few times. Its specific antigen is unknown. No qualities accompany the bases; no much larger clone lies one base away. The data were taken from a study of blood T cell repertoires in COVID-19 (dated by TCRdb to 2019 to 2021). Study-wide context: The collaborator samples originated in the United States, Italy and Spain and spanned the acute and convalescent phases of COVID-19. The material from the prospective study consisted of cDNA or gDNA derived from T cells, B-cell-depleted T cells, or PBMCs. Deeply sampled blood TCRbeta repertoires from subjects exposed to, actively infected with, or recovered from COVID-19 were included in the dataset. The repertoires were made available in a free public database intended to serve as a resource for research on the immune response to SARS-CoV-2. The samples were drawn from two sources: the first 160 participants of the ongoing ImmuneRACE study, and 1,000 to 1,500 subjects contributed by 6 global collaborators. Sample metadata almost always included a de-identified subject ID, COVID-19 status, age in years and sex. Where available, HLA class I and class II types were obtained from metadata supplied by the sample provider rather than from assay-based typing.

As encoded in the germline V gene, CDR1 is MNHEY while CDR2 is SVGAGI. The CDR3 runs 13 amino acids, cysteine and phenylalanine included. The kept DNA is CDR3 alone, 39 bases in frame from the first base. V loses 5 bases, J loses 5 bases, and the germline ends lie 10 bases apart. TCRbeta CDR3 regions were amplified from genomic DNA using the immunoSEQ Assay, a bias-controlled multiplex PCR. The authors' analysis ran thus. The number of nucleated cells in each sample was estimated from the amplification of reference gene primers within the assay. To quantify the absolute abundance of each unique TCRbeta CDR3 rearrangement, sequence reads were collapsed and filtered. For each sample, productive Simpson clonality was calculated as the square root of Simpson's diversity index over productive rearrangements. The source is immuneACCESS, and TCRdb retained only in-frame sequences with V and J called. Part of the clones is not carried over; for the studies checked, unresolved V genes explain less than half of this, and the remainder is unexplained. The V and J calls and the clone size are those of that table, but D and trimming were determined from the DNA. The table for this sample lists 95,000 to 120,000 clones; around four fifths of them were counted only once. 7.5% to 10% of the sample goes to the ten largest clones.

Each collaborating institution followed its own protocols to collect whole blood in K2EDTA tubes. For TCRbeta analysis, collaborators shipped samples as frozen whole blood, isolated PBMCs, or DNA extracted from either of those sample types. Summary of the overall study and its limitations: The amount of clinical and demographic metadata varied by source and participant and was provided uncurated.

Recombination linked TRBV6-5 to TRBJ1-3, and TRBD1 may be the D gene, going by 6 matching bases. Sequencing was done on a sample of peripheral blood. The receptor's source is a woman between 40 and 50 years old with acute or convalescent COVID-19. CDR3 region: CASSPGQRNTIYF. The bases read TGTGCCAGCAGTCCGGGACAAAGAAACACCATATATTTT.